The sequence of this T cell receptor beta chain was determined in a study of identical twins' blood T cells. Study conclusions and caveats: Twin similarity might stem from environmental factors, not only genetics. Top TCRbeta clonotypes were shared more with twin than unrelated donors.

A previously described protocol, modified, built RNA-based TCR cDNA libraries. TCRdb redid the calling of the 5' RACE reads with MiXCR, one entry per CDR3 protein. The repertoire holds roughly 340,000 distinct CDR3 sequences, with over 25% as singletons. Germline V lookup: CDR1 SQVTM, CDR2 ANQGSEA. The V end was cut by 2 bases, the J end by 5 bases, with 15 bases between. The CDR3 spans 14 residues. This clonotype was counted between two and nine times. The antigen remains undetermined. Sequenced: PBMCs. The sequence came from a woman aged 18 to 49 in good health. The chain links TRBV29-1 to TRBJ1-2; no firm D call. CDR3 sequence reads: CSVENPLLGYGYTF. CDR3 sequence (DNA): TGCAGCGTTGAAAATCCCCTCCTGGGATATGGCTACACCTTC.